The sequence of this T cell receptor beta chain was determined in a study of vaccination and CD4 T cells after COVID-19 (dated by TCRdb to between 2021 and 2024). Regarding the complete study: SARS-CoV-2 positivity had been established in the convalescent patients by nasal swab PCR, and mild disease was recorded in about 9 of these patients and severe disease in one. The convalescent cohort included six males and four females, with two Hispanic individuals, seven Caucasians, two Asians and one multiracial person. Participants got two doses of the Pfizer-BioNTech BNT162b2 vaccine (n=8) or two doses of the Moderna mRNA-1273 vaccine (n=2). Post-COVID blood samples from convalescent patients were collected a median of approximately 100 days after diagnosis, with a range of roughly 35 to 180 days. The time from the second vaccine dose to post-vaccine blood sampling had a median of roughly 77 days and ranged from about 12 to 241 days. A few convalescent patients were sampled both early after vaccination (day 14) and late after vaccination (days 161 to 241). For stimulating the cultures, overlapping spike peptide pools were used, derived from SARS-CoV-2 as well as from the common cold coronaviruses HCoV-NL63, HCoV-OC43 and HCoV-229E. As controls, cultures received a CEFX viral epitope pool (the positive control), an HIV-1 Nef peptide pool (the negative control), or no peptide at all. The spike-specific CD4+ TCR repertoire was compared before and after mRNA vaccination in approximately 9 COVID-19 convalescent patients and several infection-naive healthy vaccine recipients.

The time point label on this specimen signifies: late sampling 161 to 241 days after vaccination in three convalescent patients. The sample's treatment or condition label, decoded: 10-day PBMC culture with coronavirus spike peptide pools or control peptides (ViraFEST assay). The ViraFEST assay, used in the study, expanded antigen-specific T cells with peptide pools and then identified the expanded clonotypes through TCR sequencing. The convalescent patients' positive SARS-CoV-2 PCR tests fell between March and December 2020, which was before the Alpha, Beta and Delta variants emerged in the United States. Each well held roughly 2 million PBMCs cultured in IMDM containing approximately 5% human AB serum and roughly 10 IU/ml IL-2, with 9 to 10 ug/ml peptide pools added. On days 3 and 7, half of the culture medium was replaced with fresh IL-2-containing medium. After about nine days of culture, CD4+ T cells were isolated by negative selection with the EasySep CD4+ T cell isolation kit. Ficoll-Paque Plus gradient centrifugation was used to isolate PBMCs from whole blood, and the isolated PBMCs were then either used fresh or cryopreserved at -140C. In general, triplicate wells were set up for every culture condition.

The paper as a whole reports these results and caveats: Of the vaccine-specific clones in convalescent patients, 304 of 307, or nearly all, reacted only to SARS-CoV-2 spike and did not cross-react with common cold coronaviruses. The median number of SARS-CoV-2-reactive clonotypes rose from under 25 after infection to 38 after vaccination, but the change was not significant. In convalescent patients, a median about 86% of post-vaccine SARS-CoV-2-reactive clones were detected only after vaccination, and vaccine-specific priming was suggested by this finding. Relatively few convalescent patients were included in the study, and early timepoints after natural infection were not analyzed.

Library preparation was by PCR. At the Johns Hopkins FTIC core, DNA from the cultured CD4+ T cells underwent TCR sequencing with the Oncomine TCR Beta short-read assay. The QIAamp micro DNA kit was used to extract genomic DNA from the cultured CD4+ T cells. Oncomine TCR Beta libraries made from cultured CD4+ T cells were pooled using unique dual indexes and sequenced on an Illumina iSeq 100. Per the original workflow: Non-productive sequences were removed, and CDR3s that did not start with C, did not end with F or W, or were shorter than 7 amino acids were discarded. The MANAFEST web application was used to identify antigen-specific clonotypes by comparing peptide-stimulated wells against reference wells and other culture wells. An FDR below 0.05, an odds ratio above 5, and a productive frequency above 0.1% in at least two of three replicate wells were required for clones to be considered positive. Cross-reactive clonotypes were defined as significantly expanded in both SARS-CoV-2 spike wells and at least one common cold coronavirus spike condition. Using R version 3.6.1, CDR3 homology was evaluated through Levenshtein distances (stringdist) along with unrooted phylogenetic trees (ape). The public reads were reanalyzed by TCRdb: fastp trimming at Q25, MiXCR alignment, in-frame beta chains only. Each CDR3 protein appears once, grouped with its most common genes and DNA. The V and J calls reflect TCRdb's pipeline rather than the authors' work. The sample table contains fewer than 25,000 distinct CDR3 sequences; only one count was recorded for under 40% of them. The top ten hold 25% to 30% of the sample.

Remarks on this clonotype: What antigen it recognizes has not been identified. Within one base of it there is no much larger clone, and no base qualities were kept.

There are 15 amino acids in the CDR3, from cysteine to phenylalanine inclusive. The retained sequence is limited to the CDR3, 45 bases, with the frame set at the first base. CDR1 SGHTA and CDR2 FQGNSA are derived from the germline V gene. V is reduced by 1 base and J by 0 bases, leaving a spacing of 8 bases between them. The TCR sequence derives from a human donor who had recovered from COVID-19. In this chain, TRBV7-2 is recombined with TRBJ2-3, with the D gene call left open. The source was CD4+ T cells from blood, cultured in vitro, collected about 7 months after SARS-CoV-2 vaccination. The CDR3 sequence is CASSLVRVSTDTQYF. The DNA sequence follows: TGTGCCAGCAGCTTAGTGAGAGTCAGCACAGATACGCAGTATTTT.